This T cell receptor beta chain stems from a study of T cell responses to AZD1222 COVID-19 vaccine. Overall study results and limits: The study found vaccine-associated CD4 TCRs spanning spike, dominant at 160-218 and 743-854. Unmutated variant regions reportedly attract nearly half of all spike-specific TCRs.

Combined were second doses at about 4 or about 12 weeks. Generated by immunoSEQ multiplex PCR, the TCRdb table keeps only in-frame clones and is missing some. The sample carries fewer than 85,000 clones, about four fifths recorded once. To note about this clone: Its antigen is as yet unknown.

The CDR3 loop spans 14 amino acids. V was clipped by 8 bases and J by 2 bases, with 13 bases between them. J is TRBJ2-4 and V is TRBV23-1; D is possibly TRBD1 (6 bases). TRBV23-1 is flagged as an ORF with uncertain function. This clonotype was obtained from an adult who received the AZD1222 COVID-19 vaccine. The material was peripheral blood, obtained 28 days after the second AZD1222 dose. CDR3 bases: TGCGCCAGCCTAACAGGGTGCCCCAAAAACATTCAGTACTTC. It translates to CASLTGCPKNIQYF.